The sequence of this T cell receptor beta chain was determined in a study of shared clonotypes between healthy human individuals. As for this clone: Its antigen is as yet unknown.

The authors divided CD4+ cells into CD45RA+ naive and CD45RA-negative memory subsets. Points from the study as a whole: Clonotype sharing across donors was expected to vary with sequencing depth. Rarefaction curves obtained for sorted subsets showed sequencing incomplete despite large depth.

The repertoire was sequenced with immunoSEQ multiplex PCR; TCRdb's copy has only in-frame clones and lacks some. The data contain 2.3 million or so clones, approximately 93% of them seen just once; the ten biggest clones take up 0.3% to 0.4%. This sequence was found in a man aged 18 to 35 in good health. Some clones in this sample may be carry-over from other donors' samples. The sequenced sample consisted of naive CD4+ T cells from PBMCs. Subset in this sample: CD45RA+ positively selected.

The CDR3 sequence: CASSFEAGASEKLFF. CDR3 nucleotide sequence: TGTGCCAGCAGTTTTGAGGCAGGGGCTAGTGAAAAACTGTTTTTT. The chain links TRBV28 to TRBJ1-4, with D maybe TRBD1 (6 bases). V was clipped by 3 bases and J by 7 bases, with 15 bases between them. The germline CDR1 and CDR2 sequences are MDHEN and SYDVKM. The CDR3 extends over 15 amino acids. Supplemented by reference TRBV28 and TRBJ1-4, the full variable domain reads DVKVTQSSRYLVKRTGEKVFLECVQDMDHENMFWYRQDPGLGLRLIYFSYDVKMKEKGDIPEGYSVSREKKERFSLILESASTNQTSMYLCASSFEAGASEKLFFGSGTQLSVL.